A single sample gave rise to the 10 T cell receptor beta chains below, sequenced in a study of cytomegalovirus exposure and HLA in healthy donors. Primers: 60 Vbeta forward and 13 Jbeta reverse. The table came from immunoSEQ multiplex PCR; TCRdb's copy has only in-frame clones and leaves some out. The data show around 150,000 clones, almost 80% seen once. Sample: PBMCs. Source of these receptors: a man aged 50-60 years in good health and CMV-seropositive.

The rearrangement links TRBV11-2 to TRBJ2-7; 9 nucleotides agree with TRBD1. CDR1 and CDR2 (germline): SGHAT, FQNNGV. After removal of 3 bases from V and 0 bases from J, the junction contained 3 bases not matched to a gene. The CDR3 runs 15 residues. CDR3 coding DNA: TGTGCCAGCAGCTTGGGGACAGGGTCCTCCTACGAGCAGTACGTC. Its protein product is CASSLGTGSSYEQYV.

The chain recombines TRBV2 with TRBJ2-7, with 7 bases aligning to TRBD1. J lost 3 bases, V lost 6 bases, and 2 bases had no gene match. Germline CDR1 and CDR2: SNHLY and FYNNEI. The CDR3 runs 12 residues. The CDR3 coding sequence is TGTGCCAGCAGCAGACAGGGCTACGAGCAGTACTTC. It translates to CASSRQGYEQYF.

The chain couples TRBV6-1 to TRBJ2-5; TRBD2 matches 7 bases. The junction had 0 bases not matched to a gene; V was cut back by 3 bases and J by 5 bases. The CDR3 has 12 residues. Germline CDR1 MNHNS, CDR2 SASEGT. CDR3 sequence (DNA): TGTGCCAGCAGTGAGGGAGGGGAGACCCAGTACTTC. Protein: CASSEGGETQYF.

The chain carries TRBV7-8 and TRBJ2-5, with 11 bases lining up with TRBD2. Germline values: CDR1 SGHVS, CDR2 FQNEAQ. The CDR3 length is 18 residues. With 5 bases clipped from V and 5 bases from J, the junction kept 16 bases outside the gene matches. The CDR3 loop reads CASSLTVVAGGPQETQYF. In nucleotides, the CDR3 is TGTGCCAGCAGCCTCACGGTGGTAGCGGGGGGGCCCCAGGAGACCCAGTACTTC. Full variable domain (remainder filled in from reference TRBV7-8 and TRBJ2-5): GAGVSQSPRYKVAKRGQDVALRCDPISGHVSLFWYQQALGQGPEFLTYFQNEAQLDKSGLPSDRFFAERPEGSVSTLKIQRTQQEDSAVYLCASSLTVVAGGPQETQYFGPGTRLLVL.

The rearrangement links TRBV7-6 to TRBJ1-2; 8 bases are shared with TRBD1. The V gene's germline CDR1 is SGHVS and CDR2 FNYEAQ. V was clipped by 5 bases and J by 3 bases; unmatched bases: 8. CDR3 length: 15 residues. This CDR3 reads CASSPGTGEYYGYTF. For the CDR3, the DNA is TGTGCCAGCAGCCCAGGGACAGGAGAATACTATGGCTACACCTTC.

V and J are TRBV7-9 and TRBJ2-5; weak D call: TRBD2 (6 bases). The V and J ends lost 6 bases and 2 bases respectively, with 16 bases between them. The CDR3 totals 15 residues. Germline V CDR1 and CDR2: SEHNR, FQNEAQ (reference sequence). The CDR3 protein is CASSPGGAIQETQYF. The CDR3 DNA sequence: TGTGCCAGCAGTCCCGGAGGGGCAATACAAGAGACCCAGTACTTC.

The DNA of the CDR3 is TGTGCCAGCTCACCAGCCAGGGGCGCTGGAAACACCATATATTTT. Translating it yields CASSPARGAGNTIYF. The chain joins TRBV18 to TRBJ1-3, with D perhaps matching TRBD1 (6 bases). V was trimmed by 2 bases and J by 2 bases, leaving 10 bases between them. The germline V gene has CDR1 KGHSH and CDR2 LQKENI. This CDR3 has 15 residues.

Only a few counts were recorded for this clone. The chain links TRBV12-5 to TRBJ2-5; possible D gene TRBD2, 6 bases. Germline V lookup: CDR1 LGHNT, CDR2 FRNRAP. V lost 2 bases and J lost 7, with 17 bases in between. This CDR3 is 15 amino acids long. The CDR3 region is CASGLPRDWGPTQYF. In DNA form, the CDR3 reads TGTGCTAGTGGTTTGCCGCGGGACTGGGGCCCGACCCAGTACTTC.

The rearrangement joins TRBV5-8 to TRBJ2-5; 7 bases map to TRBD2. Germline V gives CDR1 SGHTS, CDR2 YDEGEE. The CDR3 has 15 residues. Trimming at V came to 2 bases and at J to 0 bases, leaving 4 bases not matched to a gene. The CDR3 here is CASSFGLADQETQYF. CDR3 nucleotide sequence: TGTGCCAGCAGCTTCGGGCTAGCGGACCAAGAGACCCAGTACTTC.

The rearrangement links TRBV2 to TRBJ2-3; weak D call: TRBD2 (5 bases). The CDR3 has 14 residues. Germline V gene lookup returns CDR1 SNHLY and CDR2 FYNNEI. V lost 4 bases to trimming and J lost 1 base, with 9 bases between them. Here the CDR3 DNA reads TGTGCCAGCAGTGTAGCGCGGGGCACAGATACGCAGTATTTT. This gives the protein CASSVARGTDTQYF.